This T cell receptor (beta chain) derives from a study of response to subunit inactivated influenza vaccine. Between the trimmed V and J ends, which lost 3 bases and 5 bases, there was a span of 11 bases. Per the germline V gene, CDR1 is SEHNR and CDR2 is FQNEAQ (reference sequence). The CDR3 runs 13 residues. General study points: Each seasonal flu vaccination may recruit only limited new T cells, authors suggested.

Regarding this clonotype: Its target is unknown.

TCRdb reanalysed the RT-PCR reads using MiXCR and keeps one entry per CDR3 protein. Among around 580,000 distinct CDR3 sequences, 10% to 15% were seen once, and the ten largest hold about 9.4%. The chain carries TRBV7-9 and TRBJ2-7; D might be TRBD1 (5 bases). Sequencing used PBMCs from blood, obtained on the day of vaccination. The receptor was derived from a man in his forties or fifties who received an inactivated influenza vaccine. CDR3 region: CASSLDTRDEQYF. For the CDR3, the DNA is TGTGCCAGCAGCTTGGACACCCGGGACGAGCAGTACTTC.